This T cell receptor (beta chain) came from a study of T cells in Graves' hyperthyroidism and ophthalmopathy. To note about this clonotype: Lacking the conserved final phenylalanine or tryptophan, this CDR3 likely reflects a read error. Because the CDR3's place on the DNA is in doubt, the DNA is left out and the CDR3 is given as listed by TCRdb.

Not enrolled were patients with uncontrolled infection, other autoimmune disease, pregnancy or lactation. TCR beta CDR3 sequences were amplified from RNA transcripts. During a first-round RT-PCR of the TCR CDR3, the HTBI primer set was used. TCRdb passed the multiplex PCR reads through MiXCR, listing each CDR3 protein once. The table has roughly 500,000 distinct CDR3 sequences, under 60% seen once. The germline CDR1 and CDR2 sequences are SGDLS and YYNGEE. The CDR3 totals 10 residues, both ends included. Source material: peripheral blood or thyroid tissue (not recorded which). The TCR comes from an adult woman with Graves' disease, either hyperthyroidism or ophthalmopathy (not recorded which). V is TRBV9 and J is TRBJ2-5; TRBD2 reflects the table's D call only, with no check against the DNA. The CDR3 protein is CASSVSGRDI.